Each of the 14 T cell receptor beta chains below was sequenced from the same sample in a study of blood T cell repertoires in COVID-19. Method: immunoSEQ multiplex PCR; TCRdb's copy keeps in-frame clones and lacks some. This table has over 90,000 clones, around nine tenths appearing once. Sequenced input: peripheral blood. Receptors were obtained from a man aged 45-60 years with active COVID-19.

The V and J genes are TRBV5-6 and TRBJ2-5, with 7 nucleotides matching TRBD1. Germline V CDR1 and CDR2: SGHDT, YYEEEE. The trim removed 4 bases at V and 1 base at J, leaving 7 bases unmatched. The CDR3 totals 15 residues. CDR3 sequence (DNA): TGTGCCAGCAGCCTGGTTTACAGGGGCCAAGAGACCCAGTACTTC. Its translation: CASSLVYRGQETQYF. The variable domain in full, completed from reference TRBV5-6 and TRBJ2-5, reads DAGVTQSPTHLIKTRGQQVTLRCSPKSGHDTVSWYQQALGQGPQFIFQYYEEEERQRGNFPDRFSGHQFPNYSSELNVNALLLGDSALYLCASSLVYRGQETQYFGPGTRLLVL.

CDR3 DNA: TGTGCCAGCAGCCGTCCTGGCCGGACTGCCGGTAGAAAGACCCAGTACTTC. Translating it yields CASSRPGRTAGRKTQYF. This rearrangement joins TRBV11-2 to TRBJ2-5; D is perhaps TRBD2 (5 bases). This CDR3 contains 17 residues. Germline V CDR1 and CDR2: SGHAT, FQNNGV. V was clipped by 5 bases and J by 6 bases, with 25 bases between them.

The gene calls are TRBV30 and TRBJ1-5; 11 bases match TRBD1. The CDR3 runs 13 residues. Germline V CDR1 and CDR2: GTSNPN, SVGIG (reference sequence). The trim removed 8 bases at V and 9 bases at J, leaving 9 bases unmatched. The CDR3 coding sequence is TGTGCCCTCGGGTGGACAGGGGGCCGGCCCCAGCATTTT. As protein: CALGWTGGRPQHF. Looking up the rest from reference TRBV30 and TRBJ1-5 gives the full variable domain: SQTIHQWPATLVQPVGSPLSLECTVEGTSNPNLYWYRQAAGRGLQLLFYSVGIGQISSEVPQNLSASRPQDRQFILSSKKLLLSDSGFYLCALGWTGGRPQHFGDGTRLSIL.

This rearrangement joins TRBV29-1 to TRBJ2-5; D gene unclear. This CDR3 spans 12 amino acids. Between the trimmed V and J ends, which lost 7 bases and 2 bases, there was a span of 11 bases. The V gene's germline CDR1 is SQVTM and CDR2 ANQGSEA. The CDR3 coding sequence is TGCAGCGGTGCTAGGAAACAAGAGACCCAGTACTTC. Residues: CSGARKQETQYF.

The rearrangement uses TRBV6-4 and TRBJ2-5; a possible D gene is TRBD1 (6 bases). The CDR3 extends over 14 amino acids. Trimming removed 6 bases at V and 3 bases at J, with 14 bases between. Germline V lookup: CDR1 MRHNA, CDR2 SNTAGT. Here the CDR3 DNA reads TGTGCCAGCAGGCGGGTGGACAGAGAAGAGACCCAGTACTTC. It is translated as CASRRVDREETQYF.

This clone was observed once. V gene TRBV4-1 combines with J gene TRBJ2-1, with D perhaps matching TRBD2 (6 bases). The germline gives CDR1 MGHRA, CDR2 YSYEKL. Trimming stripped 3 bases from V and 4 bases from J, with 16 bases between. The CDR3 has 16 amino acids. The CDR3, as DNA: TGCGCCAGCAGCCACCCAAAGAGTGGGGGGTACAATGAGCAGTTCTTC. Translating it yields CASSHPKSGGYNEQFF.

The chain joins TRBV30 to TRBJ2-2, with 7 positions matching TRBD1. J gave up 4 bases and V 5 bases, and 10 bases lay outside the gene matches. The germline CDR1 and CDR2 sequences are GTSNPN and SVGIG (reference sequence). This CDR3 is built from 15 residues. CDR3 in amino acids: CAWLEVSGGTGELFF. The DNA of the CDR3 is TGTGCCTGGTTGGAGGTCTCAGGGGGCACCGGGGAGCTGTTTTTT. Full variable domain (outside the CDR3, taken from reference TRBV30 and TRBJ2-2): SQTIHQWPATLVQPVGSPLSLECTVEGTSNPNLYWYRQAAGRGLQLLFYSVGIGQISSEVPQNLSASRPQDRQFILSSKKLLLSDSGFYLCAWLEVSGGTGELFFGEGSRLTVL.

The chain joins TRBV20-1 to TRBJ2-5; no clear D. The germline V gene encodes CDR1 DFQATT and CDR2 SNEGSKA (reference sequence). The CDR3 sequence is 12 residues long. V was trimmed by 3 bases and J by 2 bases, leaving 7 bases between them. The CDR3 DNA reads TGCAGTGCTAGTACGCAGCAAGAGACCCAGTACTTC. This gives the protein CSASTQQETQYF.

The chain is built from TRBV2 and TRBJ2-7; no firm D call. The CDR3 extends over 12 amino acids. CDR1 is SNHLY and CDR2 is FYNNEI in the germline V gene. Trimming removed 5 bases at V and 4 bases at J, with 9 bases between. Written as DNA, the CDR3 is TGTGCCAGCAGTTTTAGAGGTTACGAGCAGTACTTC. This gives the protein CASSFRGYEQYF. Variable domain in full (rest from reference TRBV2 and TRBJ2-7): EPEVTQTPSHQVTQMGQEVILRCVPISNHLYFYWYRQILGQKVEFLVSFYNNEISEKSEIFDDQFSVERPDGSNFTLKIRSTKLEDSAMYFCASSFRGYEQYFGPGTRLTVT.

The chain recombines TRBV7-2 with TRBJ2-7; the D gene is possibly TRBD2 (6 bases). Looked up from germline, CDR1 is SGHTA and CDR2 is FQGNSA. The CDR3 runs to 13 residues. V shed 3 bases and J shed 2 bases, with 8 bases lying between them. DNA of the CDR3: TGTGCCAGCAGCTTCTCGGGGGCCTACGAGCAGTACTTC. As protein: CASSFSGAYEQYF. The full variable domain, its missing parts supplied by reference TRBV7-2 and TRBJ2-7, is GAGVSQSPSNKVTEKGKDVELRCDPISGHTALYWYRQSLGQGLEFLIYFQGNSAPDKSGLPSDRFSAERTGGSVSTLTIQRTQQEDSAVYLCASSFSGAYEQYFGPGTRLTVT.

V gene TRBV11-3 combines with J gene TRBJ2-3; 9 nucleotides align to TRBD2. V gave up 5 bases and J gave up 2 bases; unmatched junction bases: 2. Per germline, CDR1 SGHNT and CDR2 YENEEA. CDR3 length: 14 residues. The CDR3 DNA follows: TGTGCCAGCAGCAAGCGGGGGGCCACAGATACGCAGTATTTT. This codes for CASSKRGATDTQYF.

The chain has TRBV11-2 and TRBJ2-7; 12 nucleotides align to TRBD2. V lost 4 bases, J lost 6 bases, and 4 bases stayed unmatched. This CDR3 region has 14 residues. CDR1 and CDR2 from the germline V gene are SGHAT and FQNNGV. The CDR3 DNA sequence: TGTGCCAGCAGCTCTAGCGGGGGGGCAGGCGAGCAGTACTTC. Translation: CASSSSGGAGEQYF. The whole variable domain, remainder taken from reference TRBV11-2 and TRBJ2-7, is EAGVAQSPRYKIIEKRQSVAFWCNPISGHATLYWYQQILGQGPKLLIQFQNNGVVDDSQLPKDRFSAERLKGVDSTLKIQPAKLEDSAVYLCASSSSGGAGEQYFGPGTRLTVT.

The chain links TRBV20-1 to TRBJ1-5; D gene ambiguous. The CDR3 is 14 residues long. Germline V CDR1 and CDR2: DFQATT, SNEGSKA (reference sequence). The germline V and J ends were trimmed by 3 bases and 1 base, with 10 bases remaining between them. The CDR3 DNA reads TGCAGTGCTAGTTTGGCGGGGAGCAATCAGCCCCAGCATTTT. The encoded protein is CSASLAGSNQPQHF.

The chain couples TRBV2 to TRBJ2-3; 7 bases align to TRBD2. This CDR3 spans 16 amino acids. Per the germline V gene, CDR1 is SNHLY and CDR2 is FYNNEI. The trim removed 1 base at V and 6 bases at J, leaving 10 bases unmatched. The CDR3 protein is CASSEEAGGSLDTQYF. The CDR3 bases are TGTGCCAGCAGTGAAGAGGCCGGGGGGTCTCTTGATACGCAGTATTTT.